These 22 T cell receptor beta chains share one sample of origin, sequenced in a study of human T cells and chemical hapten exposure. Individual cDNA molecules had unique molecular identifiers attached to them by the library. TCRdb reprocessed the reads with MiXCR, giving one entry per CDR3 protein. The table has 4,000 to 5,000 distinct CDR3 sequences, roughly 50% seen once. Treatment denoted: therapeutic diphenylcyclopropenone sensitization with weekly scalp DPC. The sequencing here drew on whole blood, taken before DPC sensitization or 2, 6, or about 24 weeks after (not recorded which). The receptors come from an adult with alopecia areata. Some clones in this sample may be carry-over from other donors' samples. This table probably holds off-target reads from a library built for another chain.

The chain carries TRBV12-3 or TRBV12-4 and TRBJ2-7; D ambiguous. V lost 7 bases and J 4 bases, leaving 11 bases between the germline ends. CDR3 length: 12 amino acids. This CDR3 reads CASTPDGYEQYF. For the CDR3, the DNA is TGTGCCAGCACCCCCGACGGTTACGAGCAGTACTTC.

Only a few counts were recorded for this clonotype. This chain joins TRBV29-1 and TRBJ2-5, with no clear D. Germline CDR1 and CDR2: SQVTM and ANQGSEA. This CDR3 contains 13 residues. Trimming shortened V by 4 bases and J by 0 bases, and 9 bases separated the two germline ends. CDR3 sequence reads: CSVVSRNQETQYF. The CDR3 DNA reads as TGCAGCGTTGTGTCCAGGAACCAAGAGACCCAGTACTTC.

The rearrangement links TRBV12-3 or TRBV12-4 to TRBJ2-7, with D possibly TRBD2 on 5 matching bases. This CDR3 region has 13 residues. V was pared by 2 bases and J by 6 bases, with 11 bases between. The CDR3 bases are TGTGCCAGCAGTTTATACCCGGGGTCCGAGCAGTACTTC. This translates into CASSLYPGSEQYF.

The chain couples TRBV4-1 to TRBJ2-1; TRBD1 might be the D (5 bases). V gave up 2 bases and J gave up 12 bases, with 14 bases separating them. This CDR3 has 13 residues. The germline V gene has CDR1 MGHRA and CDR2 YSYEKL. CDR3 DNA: TGCGCCAGCAGCCAAACAGGATTGGGTGGGCAGTTCTTC. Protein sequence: CASSQTGLGGQFF.

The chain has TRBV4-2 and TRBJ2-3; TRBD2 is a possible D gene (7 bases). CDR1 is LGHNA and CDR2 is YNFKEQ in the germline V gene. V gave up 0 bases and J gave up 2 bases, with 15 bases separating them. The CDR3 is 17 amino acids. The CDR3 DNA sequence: TGTGCCAGCAGCCAAGATGGGGCGGGGGCCTCCACAGATACGCAGTATTTT. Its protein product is CASSQDGAGASTDTQYF.

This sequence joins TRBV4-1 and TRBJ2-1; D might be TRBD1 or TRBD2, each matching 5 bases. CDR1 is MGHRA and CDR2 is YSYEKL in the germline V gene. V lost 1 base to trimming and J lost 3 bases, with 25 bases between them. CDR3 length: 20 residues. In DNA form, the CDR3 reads TGCGCCAGCAGCCAAGTCCCCCCAGGGCGGGCCTCCCCTATCTACAATGAGCAGTTCTTC. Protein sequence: CASSQVPPGRASPIYNEQFF.

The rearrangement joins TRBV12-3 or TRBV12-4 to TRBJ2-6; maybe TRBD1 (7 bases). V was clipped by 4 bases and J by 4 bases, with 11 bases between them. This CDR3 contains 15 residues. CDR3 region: CASSSRGAGANVLTF. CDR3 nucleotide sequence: TGTGCCAGCAGTTCCAGGGGGGCAGGGGCCAACGTCCTGACTTTC.

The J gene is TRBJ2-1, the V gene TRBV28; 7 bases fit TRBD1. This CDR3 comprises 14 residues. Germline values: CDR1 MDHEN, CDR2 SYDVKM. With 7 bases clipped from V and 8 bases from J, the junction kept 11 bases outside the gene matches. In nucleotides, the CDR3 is TGTGCCAGCACCCATTCGAGGGGGCGGGATGAGCAGTTCTTC. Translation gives CASTHSRGRDEQFF. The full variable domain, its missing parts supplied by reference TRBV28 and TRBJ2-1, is DVKVTQSSRYLVKRTGEKVFLECVQDMDHENMFWYRQDPGLGLRLIYFSYDVKMKEKGDIPEGYSVSREKKERFSLILESASTNQTSMYLCASTHSRGRDEQFFGPGTRLTVL.

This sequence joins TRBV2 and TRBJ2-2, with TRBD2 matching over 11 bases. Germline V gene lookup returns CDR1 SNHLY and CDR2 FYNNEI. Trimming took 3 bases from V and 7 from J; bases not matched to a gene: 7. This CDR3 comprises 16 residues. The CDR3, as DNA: TGTGCCAGCAGTGATGTTAGCGGGAGGGAGAACGGGGAGCTGTTTTTT. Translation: CASSDVSGRENGELFF.

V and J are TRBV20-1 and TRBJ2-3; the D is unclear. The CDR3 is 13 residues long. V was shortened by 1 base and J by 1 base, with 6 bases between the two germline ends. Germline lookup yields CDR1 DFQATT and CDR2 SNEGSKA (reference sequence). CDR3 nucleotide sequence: TGCAGTGCTAGAGGGGATGGCACAGATACGCAGTATTTT. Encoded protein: CSARGDGTDTQYF.

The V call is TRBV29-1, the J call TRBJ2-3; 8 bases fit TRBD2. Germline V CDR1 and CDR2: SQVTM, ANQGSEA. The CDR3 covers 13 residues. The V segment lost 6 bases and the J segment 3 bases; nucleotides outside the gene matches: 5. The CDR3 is CSVRTSWTDTQYF. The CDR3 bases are TGCAGCGTGCGGACTAGCTGGACAGATACGCAGTATTTT.

The CDR3 nucleotides read TGTGCCACCGGAGGGAGGGGACAGCCATCGGATACGCAGTATTTT. Translating gives CATGGRGQPSDTQYF. The chain couples TRBV24-1 to TRBJ2-3; D assignment may be TRBD1 or TRBD2 (7 bases each). Per germline, CDR1 KGHDR and CDR2 SFDVKD. CDR3 size: 15 residues. With 9 bases removed from V and 6 bases from J, the gap between germline ends came to 21 bases.

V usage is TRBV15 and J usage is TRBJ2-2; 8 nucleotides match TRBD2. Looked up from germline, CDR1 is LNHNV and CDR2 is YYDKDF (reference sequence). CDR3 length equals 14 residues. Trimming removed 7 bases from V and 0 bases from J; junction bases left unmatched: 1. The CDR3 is CATTGLANTGELFF. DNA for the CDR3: TGTGCCACCACGGGACTAGCGAACACCGGGGAGCTGTTTTTT. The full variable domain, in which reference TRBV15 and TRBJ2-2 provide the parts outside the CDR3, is DAMVIQNPRYQVTQFGKPVTLSCSQTLNHNVMYWYQQKSSQAPKLLFHYYDKDFNNEADTPDNFQSRRPNTSFCFLDIRSPGLGDTAMYLCATTGLANTGELFFGEGSRLTVL.

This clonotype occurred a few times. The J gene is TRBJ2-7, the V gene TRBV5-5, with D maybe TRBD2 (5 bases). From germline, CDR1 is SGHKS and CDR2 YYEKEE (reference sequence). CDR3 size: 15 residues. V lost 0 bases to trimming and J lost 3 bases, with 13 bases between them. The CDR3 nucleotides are TGTGCCAGCAGCTTGGACCAGATCGGGGTCTACGAGCAGTACTTC. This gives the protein CASSLDQIGVYEQYF.

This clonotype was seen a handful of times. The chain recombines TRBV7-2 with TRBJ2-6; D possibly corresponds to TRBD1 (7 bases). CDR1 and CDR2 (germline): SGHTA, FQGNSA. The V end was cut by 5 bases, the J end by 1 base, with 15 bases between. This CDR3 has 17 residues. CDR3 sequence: CASSPRQGGSGANVLTF. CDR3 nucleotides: TGTGCCAGCAGCCCCAGACAGGGAGGTTCTGGGGCCAACGTCCTGACTTTC.

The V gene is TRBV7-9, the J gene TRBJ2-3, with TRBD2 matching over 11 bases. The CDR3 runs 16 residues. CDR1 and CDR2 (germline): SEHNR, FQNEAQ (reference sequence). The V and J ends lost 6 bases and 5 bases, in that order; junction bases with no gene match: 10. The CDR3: CASSYRSGGAGDTQYF. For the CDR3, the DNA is TGTGCCAGCAGTTATCGTAGCGGGGGGGCCGGAGATACGCAGTATTTT.

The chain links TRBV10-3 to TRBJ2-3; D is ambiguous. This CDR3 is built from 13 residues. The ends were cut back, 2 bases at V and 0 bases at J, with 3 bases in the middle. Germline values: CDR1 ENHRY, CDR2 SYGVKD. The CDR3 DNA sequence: TGTGCCATCAGTGAGGGTAGCACAGATACGCAGTATTTT. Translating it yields CAISEGSTDTQYF.

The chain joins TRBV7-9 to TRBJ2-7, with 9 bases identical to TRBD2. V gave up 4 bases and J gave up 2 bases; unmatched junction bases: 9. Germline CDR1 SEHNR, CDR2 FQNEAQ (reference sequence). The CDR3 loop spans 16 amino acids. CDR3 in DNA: TGTGCCAGCAGCTCCTTAGAAGCGGGAGGAACCTACGAGCAGTACTTC. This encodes CASSSLEAGGTYEQYF. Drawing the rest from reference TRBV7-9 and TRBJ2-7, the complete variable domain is DTGVSQNPRHKITKRGQNVTFRCDPISEHNRLYWYRQTLGQGPEFLTYFQNEAQLEKSRLLSDRFSAERPKGSFSTLEIQRTEQGDSAMYLCASSSLEAGGTYEQYFGPGTRLTVT.

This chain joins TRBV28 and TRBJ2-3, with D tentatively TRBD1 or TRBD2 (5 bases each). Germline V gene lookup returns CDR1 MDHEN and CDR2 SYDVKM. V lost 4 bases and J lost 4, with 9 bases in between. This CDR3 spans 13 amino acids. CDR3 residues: CASSSRGPDTQYF. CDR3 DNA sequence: TGTGCCAGCAGTTCTCGGGGCCCAGATACGCAGTATTTT.

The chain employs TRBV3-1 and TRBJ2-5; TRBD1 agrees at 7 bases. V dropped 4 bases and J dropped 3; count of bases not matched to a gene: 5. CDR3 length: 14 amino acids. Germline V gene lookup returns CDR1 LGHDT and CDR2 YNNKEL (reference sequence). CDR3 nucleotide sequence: TGTGCCAGCAGCCCCGGGACAGTGAAAGAGACCCAGTACTTC. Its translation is CASSPGTVKETQYF.

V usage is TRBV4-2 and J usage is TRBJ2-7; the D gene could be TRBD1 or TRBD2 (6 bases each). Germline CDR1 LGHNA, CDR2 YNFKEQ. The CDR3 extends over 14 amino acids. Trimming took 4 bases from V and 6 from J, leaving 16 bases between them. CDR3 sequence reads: CASSPPAGGGEQYF. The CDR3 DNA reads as TGTGCCAGCAGCCCTCCCGCCGGGGGCGGCGAGCAGTACTTC.

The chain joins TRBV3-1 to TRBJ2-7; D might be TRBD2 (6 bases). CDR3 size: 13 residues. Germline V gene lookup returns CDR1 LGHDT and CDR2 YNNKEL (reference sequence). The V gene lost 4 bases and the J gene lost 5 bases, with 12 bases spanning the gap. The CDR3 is CASSPPWRDEQYF. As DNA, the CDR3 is TGTGCCAGCAGCCCCCCTTGGAGGGACGAGCAGTACTTC.